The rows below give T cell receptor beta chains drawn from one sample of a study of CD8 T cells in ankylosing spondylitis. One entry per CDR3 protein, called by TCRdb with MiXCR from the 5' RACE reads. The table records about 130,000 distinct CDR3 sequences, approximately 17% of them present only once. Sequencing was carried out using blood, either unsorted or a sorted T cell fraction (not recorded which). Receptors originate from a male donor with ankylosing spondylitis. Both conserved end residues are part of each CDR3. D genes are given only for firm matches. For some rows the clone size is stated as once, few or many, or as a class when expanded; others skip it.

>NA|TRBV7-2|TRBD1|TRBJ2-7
CASHLGTDLTYEQYF
TGTGCCAGCCACCTAGGGACAGACTTAACCTACGAGCAGTACTTC
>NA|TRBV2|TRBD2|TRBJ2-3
CASRLPGLASDTQYF
TGTGCCAGCAGGCTACCGGGACTAGCGTCAGATACGCAGTATTTT
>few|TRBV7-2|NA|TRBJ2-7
CASSPDMGLGEQYF
TGTGCCAGCAGCCCTGATATGGGCCTCGGCGAGCAGTACTTC
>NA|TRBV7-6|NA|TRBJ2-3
CASSSRREGTDTQYF
TGTGCCAGCAGCAGCAGGAGGGAAGGCACAGATACGCAGTATTTT
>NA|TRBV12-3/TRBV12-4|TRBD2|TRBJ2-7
CASSRGGRAYEQYF
TGTGCCAGCAGTAGGGGCGGGAGAGCCTACGAGCAGTACTTC
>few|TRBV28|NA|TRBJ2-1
CASSLKFREVVRSYNEQFF
TGTGCCAGCAGTTTAAAGTTCCGGGAAGTTGTTCGGAGCTACAATGAGCAGTTCTTC
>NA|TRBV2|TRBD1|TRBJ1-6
CASKKTTGDNSPLHF
TGTGCCAGCAAGAAAACGACAGGGGATAATTCACCCCTCCACTTT
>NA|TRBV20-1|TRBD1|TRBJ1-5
CSAIPPSGTGGVYSNQPQHF
TGCAGTGCTATCCCCCCCTCCGGGACAGGGGGAGTTTATAGCAATCAGCCCCAGCATTTT
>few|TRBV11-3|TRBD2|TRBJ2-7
CASSGRGLADYEQYF
TGTGCCAGCAGCGGGAGAGGGCTAGCGGACTACGAGCAGTACTTC
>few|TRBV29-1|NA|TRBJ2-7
CSVAAGLAYEQYF
TGCAGCGTTGCCGCGGGACTCGCCTACGAGCAGTACTTC
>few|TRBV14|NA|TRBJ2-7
CASSQDISDSYEQYF
TGTGCCAGCAGCCAAGATATCAGCGACTCCTACGAGCAGTACTTC
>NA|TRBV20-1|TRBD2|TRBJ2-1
CSAGLAGVFYEQFF
TGCAGTGCTGGACTAGCGGGAGTGTTCTATGAGCAGTTCTTC
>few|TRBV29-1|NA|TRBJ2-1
CSAWGNLAYNEQFF
TGCAGCGCATGGGGGAATTTGGCCTACAATGAGCAGTTCTTC
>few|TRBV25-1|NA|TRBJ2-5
CASSEGAGPFSWETQYF
TGTGCCAGCAGTGAGGGGGCGGGTCCGTTTTCCTGGGAGACCCAGTACTTC
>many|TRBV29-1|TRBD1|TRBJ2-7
CSGTGVNSYEQYF
TGCAGCGGAACAGGGGTTAACTCCTACGAGCAGTACTTC
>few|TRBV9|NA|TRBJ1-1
CASSVDGLAGNTEAFF
TGTGCCAGCAGCGTAGACGGCTTGGCGGGGAACACTGAAGCTTTCTTT
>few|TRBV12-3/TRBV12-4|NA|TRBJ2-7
CASSYRVLADYEQYF
TGTGCCAGCAGTTACAGGGTGCTAGCGGACTACGAGCAGTACTTC